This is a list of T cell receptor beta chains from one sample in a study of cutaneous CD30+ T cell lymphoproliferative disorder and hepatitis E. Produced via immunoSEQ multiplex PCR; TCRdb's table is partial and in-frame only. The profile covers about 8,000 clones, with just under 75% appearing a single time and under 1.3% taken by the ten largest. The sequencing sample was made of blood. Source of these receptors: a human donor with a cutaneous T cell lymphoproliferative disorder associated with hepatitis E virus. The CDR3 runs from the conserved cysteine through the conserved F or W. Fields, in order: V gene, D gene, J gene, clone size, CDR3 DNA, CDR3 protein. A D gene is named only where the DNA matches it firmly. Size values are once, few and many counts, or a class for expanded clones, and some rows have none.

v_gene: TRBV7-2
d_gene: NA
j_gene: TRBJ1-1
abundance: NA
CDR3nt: TGTGCCAGCAGATCCACAGACAGGTCGGCGCTCGGTGAAGCTTTCTTT
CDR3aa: CASRSTDRSALGEAFF

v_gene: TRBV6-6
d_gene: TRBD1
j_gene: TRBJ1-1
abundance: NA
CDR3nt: TGTGCCAGCAGTCAAGGGACAGTTGAAGCTTTCTTT
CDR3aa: CASSQGTVEAFF

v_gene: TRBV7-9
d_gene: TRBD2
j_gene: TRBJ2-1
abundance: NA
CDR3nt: TGTGCCAGCAGCACAAATAGCGGGAGAAGGTTCAATGAGCAGTTCTTC
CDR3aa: CASSTNSGRRFNEQFF

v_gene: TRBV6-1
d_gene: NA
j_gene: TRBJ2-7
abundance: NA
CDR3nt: TGTGCCAGCAGTGACCTAGGGGCCTACGAGCAGTACTTC
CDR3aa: CASSDLGAYEQYF

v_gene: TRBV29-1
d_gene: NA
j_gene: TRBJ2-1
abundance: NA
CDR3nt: TGCAGCGCCGAAACAGGTTCCTCCTACAATGAGCAGTTCTTC
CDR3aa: CSAETGSSYNEQFF

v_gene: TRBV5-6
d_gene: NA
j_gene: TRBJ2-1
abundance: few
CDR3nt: TGTGCCAGCAGCTTGAGACGGATTAATGAGCAGTTCTTC
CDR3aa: CASSLRRINEQFF

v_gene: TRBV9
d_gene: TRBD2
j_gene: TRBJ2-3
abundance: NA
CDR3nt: TGTGCCAGCAGCGTCCTTAGCGGGGGGGTAGATACGCAGTATTTT
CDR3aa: CASSVLSGGVDTQYF

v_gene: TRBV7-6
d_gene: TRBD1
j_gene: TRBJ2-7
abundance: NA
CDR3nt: TGTGCCAGCAGCCAGAAACCCGGGACAGACTACGAGCAGTACTTC
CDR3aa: CASSQKPGTDYEQYF

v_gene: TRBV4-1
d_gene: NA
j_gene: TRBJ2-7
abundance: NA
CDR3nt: TGCGCCAGCAGCCAAGTAGAGGGGAATGGCTACTACGAGCAGTACTTC
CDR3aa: CASSQVEGNGYYEQYF

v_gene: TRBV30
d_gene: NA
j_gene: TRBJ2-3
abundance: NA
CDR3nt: TGTGCCTGGAGTGTTGTCTCGTTCACAGATACGCAGTATTTT
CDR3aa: CAWSVVSFTDTQYF

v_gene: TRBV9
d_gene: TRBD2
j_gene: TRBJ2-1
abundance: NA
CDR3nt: TGTGCCAGCAGCGTAGGGGACTACATAGGGGCATACCACAATGAGCAGTTCTTC
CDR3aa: CASSVGDYIGAYHNEQFF

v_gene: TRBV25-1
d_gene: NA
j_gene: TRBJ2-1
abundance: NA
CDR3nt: TGTGCCAGCAGCCCTACAGGGATTATCTACAATGAGCAGTTCTTC
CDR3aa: CASSPTGIIYNEQFF

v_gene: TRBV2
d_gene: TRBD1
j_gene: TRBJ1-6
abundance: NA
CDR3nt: TGTGCCAGCACCTTAGACAGGGGAAAATCACCCCTCCACTTT
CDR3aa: CASTLDRGKSPLHF

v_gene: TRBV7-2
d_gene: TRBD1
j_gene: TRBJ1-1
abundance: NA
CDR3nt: TGTGCCAGCAGCTTCCCTATGGGACAGGGCTTTGACACTGAAGCTTTCTTT
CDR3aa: CASSFPMGQGFDTEAFF

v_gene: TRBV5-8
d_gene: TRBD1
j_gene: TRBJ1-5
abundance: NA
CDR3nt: TGTGCCAGCACCCCCCGGGCAGGGGGTAGCAATCAGCCCCAGCATTTT
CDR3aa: CASTPRAGGSNQPQHF

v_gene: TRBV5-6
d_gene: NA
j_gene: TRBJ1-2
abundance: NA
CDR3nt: TGTGCCAGCAGCTTGGTTAGGGTCCAAGACTATGGCTACACCTTC
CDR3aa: CASSLVRVQDYGYTF

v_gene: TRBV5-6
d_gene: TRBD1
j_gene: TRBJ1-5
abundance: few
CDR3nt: TGTGCCAGCAGCTTATCTGGACAGGGGATTGGCAATCAGCCCCAGCATTTT
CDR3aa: CASSLSGQGIGNQPQHF

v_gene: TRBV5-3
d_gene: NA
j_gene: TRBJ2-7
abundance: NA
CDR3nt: TGTGCCAGAAGCTTGTGGAGGGAAGGCCCTTACGAGCAGTACTTC
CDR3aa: CARSLWREGPYEQYF

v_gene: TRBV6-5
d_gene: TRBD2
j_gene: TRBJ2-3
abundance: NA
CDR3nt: TGTGCCAGCAGTTACGCTAGCGGGGGGCCAGATACGCAGTATTTT
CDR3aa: CASSYASGGPDTQYF

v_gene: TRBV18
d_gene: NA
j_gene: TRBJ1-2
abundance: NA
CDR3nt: TGTGCCAGCTCACCCTCCGGGATCAATCCCGGCGGCTACACCTTC
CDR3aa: CASSPSGINPGGYTF

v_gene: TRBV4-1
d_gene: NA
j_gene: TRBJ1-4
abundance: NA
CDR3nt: TGCGCCAGCAGCCAACCTACTGTGGGGGTTCCAACTAATGAAAAACTGTTTTTT
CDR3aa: CASSQPTVGVPTNEKLFF

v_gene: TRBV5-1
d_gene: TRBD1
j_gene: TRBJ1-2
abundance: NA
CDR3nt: TGCGCCAGCAGCCTGGGGGACAGGAAACATGGCTACACCTTC
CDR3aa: CASSLGDRKHGYTF

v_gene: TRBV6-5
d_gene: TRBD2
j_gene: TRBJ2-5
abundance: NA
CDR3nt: TGTGCCAGCAGTGGTAGCGGGACAGAGACCCAGTACTTC
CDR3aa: CASSGSGTETQYF

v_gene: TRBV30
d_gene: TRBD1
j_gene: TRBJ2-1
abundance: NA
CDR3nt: TGTGCCTGGTCGACAGGGCGAGGGAATAATGAGCAGTTCTTC
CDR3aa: CAWSTGRGNNEQFF

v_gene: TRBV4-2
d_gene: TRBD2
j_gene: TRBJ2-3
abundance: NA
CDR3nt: TGTGCCAGCAGCCAAGGGCTAGCGGGGGCCAACACAGATACGCAGTATTTT
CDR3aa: CASSQGLAGANTDTQYF

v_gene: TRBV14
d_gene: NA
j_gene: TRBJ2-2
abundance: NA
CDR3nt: TGTGCCAGCAGCCAATGGGGTCGGAACACCGGGGAGCTGTTTTTT
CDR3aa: CASSQWGRNTGELFF

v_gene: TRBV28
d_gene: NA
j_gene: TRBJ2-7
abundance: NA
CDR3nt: TGTGCCAGCAGGGGACCGGGACTTTCTTACGAGCAGTACTTC
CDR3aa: CASRGPGLSYEQYF

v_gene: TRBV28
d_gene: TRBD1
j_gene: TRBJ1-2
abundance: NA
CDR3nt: TGTGCCAGCAGGGGGACAGGTTCCTATGGCTACACCTTC
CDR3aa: CASRGTGSYGYTF

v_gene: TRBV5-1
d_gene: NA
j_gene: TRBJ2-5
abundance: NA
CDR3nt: TGCGCCAGCAGCTCCTGGGGGACGAGCCAAGAGACCCAGTACTTC
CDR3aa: CASSSWGTSQETQYF

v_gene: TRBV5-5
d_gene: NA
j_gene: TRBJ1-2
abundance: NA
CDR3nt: TGTGCCAGCAGCTCCGAGATCTATGGCTACACCTTC
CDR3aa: CASSSEIYGYTF

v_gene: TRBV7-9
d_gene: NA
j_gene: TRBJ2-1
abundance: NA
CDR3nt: TGTGCCAGCAGCTTCGAGGGTAGGAATGAGCAGTTCTTC
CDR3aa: CASSFEGRNEQFF

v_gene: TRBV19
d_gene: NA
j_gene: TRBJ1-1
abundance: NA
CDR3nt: TGTGCCAGTAGTATACCCTGGGGGGAAACTGAAGCTTTCTTT
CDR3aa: CASSIPWGETEAFF

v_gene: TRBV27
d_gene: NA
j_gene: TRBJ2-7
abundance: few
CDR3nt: TGTGCCAGCAGTCTACGCCGTGGACAGTTGTACGAGCAGTACTTC
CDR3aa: CASSLRRGQLYEQYF

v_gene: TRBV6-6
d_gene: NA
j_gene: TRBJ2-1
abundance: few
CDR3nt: TGTGCCAGCAGTTACTCTGTGGGGGTGGCCAATGAGCAGTTCTTC
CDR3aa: CASSYSVGVANEQFF

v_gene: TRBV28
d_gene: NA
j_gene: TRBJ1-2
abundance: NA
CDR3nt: TGTGCCAGCAGTTTGGCCTCAGGGCTGGACTATGGCTACACCTTC
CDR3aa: CASSLASGLDYGYTF

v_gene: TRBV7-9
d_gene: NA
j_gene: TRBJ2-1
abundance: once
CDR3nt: TGTGCCAGCAGCACAACCAGAACGGGCCTCAATTACAATGAGCAGTTCTTC
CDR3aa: CASSTTRTGLNYNEQFF

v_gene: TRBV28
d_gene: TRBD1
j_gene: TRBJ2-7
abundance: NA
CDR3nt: TGTGCCAGCAGTCCATACCGAACAGGGGCGCCCAACGAGCAGTACTTC
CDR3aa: CASSPYRTGAPNEQYF

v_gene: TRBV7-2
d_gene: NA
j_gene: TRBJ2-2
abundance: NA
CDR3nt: TGTGCCAGCAGCTCAGGGGCTAGCGGGGAGCTGTTTTTT
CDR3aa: CASSSGASGELFF

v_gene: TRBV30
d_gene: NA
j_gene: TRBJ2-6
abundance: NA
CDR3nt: TGTGCCTGGAGTTTGGGGTTTGGGGCCAACGTCCTGACTTTC
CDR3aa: CAWSLGFGANVLTF

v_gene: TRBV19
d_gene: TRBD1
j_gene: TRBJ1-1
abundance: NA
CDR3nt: TGTGCCAGTACCCCGGGACAGGGGCCCCCTGAAGCTTTCTTT
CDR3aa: CASTPGQGPPEAFF

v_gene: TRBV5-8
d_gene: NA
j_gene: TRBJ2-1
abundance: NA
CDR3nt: TGTGCCAGCCCACAAAGCTACAATGAGCAGTTCTTC
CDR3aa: CASPQSYNEQFF

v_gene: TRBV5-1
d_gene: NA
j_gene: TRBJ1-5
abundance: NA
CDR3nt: TGCGCCAGCAGCTTGGGGGAGTTCGGCAATCAGCCCCAGCATTTT
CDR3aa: CASSLGEFGNQPQHF

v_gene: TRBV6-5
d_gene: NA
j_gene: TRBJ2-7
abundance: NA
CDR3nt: TGTGCCAGCAGTCCTTTACCGGGGGACTACGAGCAGTACTTC
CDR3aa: CASSPLPGDYEQYF

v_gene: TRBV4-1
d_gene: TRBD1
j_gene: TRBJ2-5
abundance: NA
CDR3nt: TGCGCCAGCAGCCCAGGACAGGCCCCAGTAACCCAGTACTTC
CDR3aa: CASSPGQAPVTQYF

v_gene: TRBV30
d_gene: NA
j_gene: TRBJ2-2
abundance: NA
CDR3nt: TGTGCCTGGAGTCGAGGTAGCGGAACCACCGGGGAGCTGTTTTTT
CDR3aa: CAWSRGSGTTGELFF

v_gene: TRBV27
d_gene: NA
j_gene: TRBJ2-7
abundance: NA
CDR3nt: TGTGCCAGCAGTTTATACGCCCGTAACAGCTACGAGCAGTACTTC
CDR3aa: CASSLYARNSYEQYF

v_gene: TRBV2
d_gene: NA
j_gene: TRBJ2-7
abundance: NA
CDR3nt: TGTGCCAGCAGTGAAGGAGGGGGATGGGGAAGGTCTTACGAGCAGTACTTC
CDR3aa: CASSEGGGWGRSYEQYF

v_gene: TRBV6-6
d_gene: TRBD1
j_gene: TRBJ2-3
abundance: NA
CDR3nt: TGTGCCAGCACCAGGGGGAACACAGATACGCAGTATTTT
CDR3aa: CASTRGNTDTQYF

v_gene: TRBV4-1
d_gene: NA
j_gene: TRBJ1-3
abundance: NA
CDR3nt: TGCGCCAGCAGACCCCCCCACGGGGCGAGCTCTGGAAACACCATATATTTT
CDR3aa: CASRPPHGASSGNTIYF

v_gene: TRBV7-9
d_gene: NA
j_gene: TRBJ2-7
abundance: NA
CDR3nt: TGTGCCAGCAGCGTCCTGTTGGGGTTACAGTACTTC
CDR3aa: CASSVLLGLQYF

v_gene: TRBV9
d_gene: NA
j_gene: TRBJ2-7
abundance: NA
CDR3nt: TGTGCCAGCAGCGGCGCGGACTCCTACGAGCAGTACTTC
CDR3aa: CASSGADSYEQYF

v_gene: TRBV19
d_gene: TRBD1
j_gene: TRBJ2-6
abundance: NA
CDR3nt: TGTGCCAGTAGTGCGACACCGGGACAGGGGGTACCTTACTCTGGGGCCAACGTCCTGACTTTC
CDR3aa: CASSATPGQGVPYSGANVLTF

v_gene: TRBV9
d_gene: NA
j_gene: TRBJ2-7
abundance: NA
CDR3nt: TGTGCCAGCAGCGGGGGGAACTCCTACGAGCAGTACTTC
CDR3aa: CASSGGNSYEQYF

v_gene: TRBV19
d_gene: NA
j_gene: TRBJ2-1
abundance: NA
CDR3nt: TGTGCCAGTAGTCGGGCGGGGATCTCCTACAATGAGCAGTTCTTC
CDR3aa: CASSRAGISYNEQFF

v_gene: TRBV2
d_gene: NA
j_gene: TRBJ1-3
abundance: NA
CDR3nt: TGTGCCCGTGCACAGGACGGAAACACCATATATTTT
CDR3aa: CARAQDGNTIYF

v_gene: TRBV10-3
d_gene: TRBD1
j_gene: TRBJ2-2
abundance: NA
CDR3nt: TGTGCCATCAACCGAGGGGGCGCGAACACCGGGGAGCTGTTTTTT
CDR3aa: CAINRGGANTGELFF

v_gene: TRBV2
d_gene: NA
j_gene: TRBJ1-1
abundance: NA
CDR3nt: TGTGCCAGCAGTGCCGAGACCAACACTGAAGCTTTCTTT
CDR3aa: CASSAETNTEAFF

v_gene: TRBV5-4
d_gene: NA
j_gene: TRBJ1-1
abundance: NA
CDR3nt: TGTGCCAGCAGCTTGTCGGGCAGAAACACTGAAGCTTTCTTT
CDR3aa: CASSLSGRNTEAFF

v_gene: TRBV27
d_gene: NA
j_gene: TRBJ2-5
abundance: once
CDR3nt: TGTGCCAGCAGTTTATCAGGGAGGGGGCCCCCCCAAGAGACCCAGTACTTC
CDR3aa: CASSLSGRGPPQETQYF

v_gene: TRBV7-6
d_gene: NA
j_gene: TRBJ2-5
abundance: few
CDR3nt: TGTGCCAGCAGCTTCGGGACTCAGACTAACCAAGAGACCCAGTACTTC
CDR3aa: CASSFGTQTNQETQYF